There are a few counts of the clone carrying this T cell receptor (beta chain). The antigen is unknown. This entry belongs to a study of regulatory T cells in long-lasting Graves disease. As for time point: newly diagnosed GD, antithyroid drugs for less than 3 months. PBMC RNA was the source of the TCR library. Study results and limitations: Small numbers of samples may have cut accuracy. New patients shared about 880 public clonotypes, fewer than the approximately 2,500 shared by persistent patients. TCR diversity was lower in persistent Graves' patients than in newly diagnosed ones.

Assembly of TCR beta libraries relied on iRepertoire HTBI primers together with Arm-PCR of CDR3 regions. As processed by the authors: Among the samples, 60 to 65 TRBV and some 15 TRBJ segments were identified. From the multiplex PCR reads, TCRdb called clonotypes with MiXCR, one entry per CDR3 protein. The V and J calls here are based on TCRdb, not the publication. The sample lists about 540,000 distinct CDR3 sequences; 13% were seen once. CDR1 is SQVTM and CDR2 is ANQGSEA in the germline V gene. The CDR3 has 13 amino acids. With 4 bases removed from V and 7 bases from J, the gap between germline ends came to 17 bases. This sample also belongs to another study, concerning T cells in Graves' hyperthyroidism and ophthalmopathy.

This sequence was found in a young man with Graves disease. The chain recombines TRBV29-1 with TRBJ2-7; D is unclear. Sequencing used peripheral blood mononuclear cells (PBMCs), obtained at new diagnosis, from a patient treated with antithyroid drugs. The chain's CDR3 is CSVGATELIEQYF. As DNA, the CDR3 is TGCAGCGTTGGGGCTACCGAACTTATAGAGCAGTACTTC.